This TCR beta chain was identified in a study of T cells after yellow fever vaccination. General observations from the study: The study re-detected most primary-vaccination clones after the booster (96% CD4, 80% to 90% CD8). On re-exposure, the response was weaker but peaked faster, at day 5 versus 15. Abundant clonotypes from the bulk population could contaminate FACS-sorted repertoires.

A process of 5'RACE template switching, which added a universal primer site and UMIs, was used to make TCR cDNA. TCRdb itself ran the 5' RACE reads through MiXCR, one entry per CDR3 protein. The table records about 350,000 distinct CDR3 sequences, about an eighth of them present only once. This clonotype was counted a few times. Its target is not known. The CDR3 has 14 amino acids. The V end was cut by 5 bases, the J end by 5 bases, with 15 bases between. Germline assignment: CDR1 WSHSY and CDR2 SAAADI. The rearrangement joins TRBV10-2 to TRBJ2-5; D may correspond to TRBD1 or TRBD2 (6 bases each). Sequences were derived from CD4+ T cells sorted from PBMCs, sampled 15 days after the yellow fever booster vaccination. The TCR was taken from a man younger than 35 who received the YFV17D yellow fever vaccine. DNA of the CDR3: TGCGCCAGCAGTACCCTGGGGGGCCTCGAGACCCAGTACTTC. Translation gives CASSTLGGLETQYF.